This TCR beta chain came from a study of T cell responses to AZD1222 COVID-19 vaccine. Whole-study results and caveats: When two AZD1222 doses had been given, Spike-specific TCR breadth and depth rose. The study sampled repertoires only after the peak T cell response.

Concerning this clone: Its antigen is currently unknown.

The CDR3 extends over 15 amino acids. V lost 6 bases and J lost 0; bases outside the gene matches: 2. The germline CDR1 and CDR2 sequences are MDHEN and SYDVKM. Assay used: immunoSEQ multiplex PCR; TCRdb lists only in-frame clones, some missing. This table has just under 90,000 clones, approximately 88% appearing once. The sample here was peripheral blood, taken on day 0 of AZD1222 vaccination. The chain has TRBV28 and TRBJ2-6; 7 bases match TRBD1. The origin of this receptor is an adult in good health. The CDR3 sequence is CASRGQSSGANVLTF. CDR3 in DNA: TGTGCCAGCAGGGGACAGAGCTCTGGGGCCAACGTCCTGACTTTC. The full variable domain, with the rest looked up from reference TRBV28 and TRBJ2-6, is DVKVTQSSRYLVKRTGEKVFLECVQDMDHENMFWYRQDPGLGLRLIYFSYDVKMKEKGDIPEGYSVSREKKERFSLILESASTNQTSMYLCASRGQSSGANVLTFGAGSRLTVL.